Shown below are 2 T cell receptor beta chains from a single sample sequenced in a study of blood T cell repertoires in COVID-19. Clones were sequenced by immunoSEQ multiplex PCR, and TCRdb holds only the in-frame ones, with some missing. The repertoire holds around 100,000 clones, with less than 85% as singletons. Sequenced sample: peripheral blood. The receptors here all came from a human donor in a cohort sampled during active COVID-19.

In its sample, this clone was seen once. The chain is built from TRBV6-5 and TRBJ2-3; 9 bases match TRBD1. Looked up from germline, CDR1 is MNHEY and CDR2 is SVGAGI. J lost 3 bases, V lost 5 bases, and 6 bases had no gene match. The CDR3 runs 15 residues. CDR3 sequence reads: CASSQSGTGTDTQYF. CDR3 DNA sequence: TGTGCCAGCAGTCAGTCCGGGACAGGGACAGATACGCAGTATTTT.

The chain joins TRBV2 to TRBJ2-3; 10 positions match TRBD2. Germline V lookup: CDR1 SNHLY, CDR2 FYNNEI. CDR3 length equals 14 residues. After removal of 6 bases from V and 4 bases from J, the junction contained 4 bases not matched to a gene. CDR3 region: CASRVSGGSDTQYF. The DNA of the CDR3 is TGTGCCAGCAGGGTTAGCGGGGGGTCAGATACGCAGTATTTT. Supplemented by reference TRBV2 and TRBJ2-3, the full variable domain reads EPEVTQTPSHQVTQMGQEVILRCVPISNHLYFYWYRQILGQKVEFLVSFYNNEISEKSEIFDDQFSVERPDGSNFTLKIRSTKLEDSAMYFCASRVSGGSDTQYFGPGTRLTVL.